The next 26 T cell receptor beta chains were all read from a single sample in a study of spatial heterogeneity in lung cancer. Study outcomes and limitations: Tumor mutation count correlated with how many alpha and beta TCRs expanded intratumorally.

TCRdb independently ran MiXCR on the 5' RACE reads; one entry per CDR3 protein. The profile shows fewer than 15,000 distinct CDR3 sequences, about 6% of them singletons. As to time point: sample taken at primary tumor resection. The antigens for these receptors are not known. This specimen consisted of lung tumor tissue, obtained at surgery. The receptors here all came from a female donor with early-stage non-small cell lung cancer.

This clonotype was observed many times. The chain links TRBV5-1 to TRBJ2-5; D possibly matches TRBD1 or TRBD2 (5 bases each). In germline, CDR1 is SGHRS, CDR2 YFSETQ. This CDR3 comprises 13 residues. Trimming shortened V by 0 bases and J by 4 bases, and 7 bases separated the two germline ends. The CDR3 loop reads CASSLVGGETQYF. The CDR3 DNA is TGCGCCAGCAGCTTGGTTGGGGGAGAGACCCAGTACTTC.

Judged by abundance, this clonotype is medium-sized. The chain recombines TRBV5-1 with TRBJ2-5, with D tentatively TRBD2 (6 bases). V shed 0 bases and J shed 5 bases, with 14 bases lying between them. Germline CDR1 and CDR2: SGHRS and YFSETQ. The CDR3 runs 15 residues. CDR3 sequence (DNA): TGCGCCAGCAGCTTGGAAGCCTCGGCGGGGGAGACCCAGTACTTC. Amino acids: CASSLEASAGETQYF. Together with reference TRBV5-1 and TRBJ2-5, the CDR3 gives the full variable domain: KAGVTQTPRYLIKTRGQQVTLSCSPISGHRSVSWYQQTPGQGLQFLFEYFSETQRNKGNFPGRFSGRQFSNSRSEMNVSTLELGDSALYLCASSLEASAGETQYFGPGTRLLVL.

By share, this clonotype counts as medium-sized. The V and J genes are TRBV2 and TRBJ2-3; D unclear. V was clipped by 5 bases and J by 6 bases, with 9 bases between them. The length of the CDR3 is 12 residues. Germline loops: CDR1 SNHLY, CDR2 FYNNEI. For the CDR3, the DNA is TGTGCCAGCAGTTACGGCCTGGATACGCAGTATTTT. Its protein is CASSYGLDTQYF.

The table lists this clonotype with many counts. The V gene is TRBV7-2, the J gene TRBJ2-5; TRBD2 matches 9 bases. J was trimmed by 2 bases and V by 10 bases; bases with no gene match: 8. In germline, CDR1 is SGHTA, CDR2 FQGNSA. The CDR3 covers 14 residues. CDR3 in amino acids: CATRLAATQETQYF. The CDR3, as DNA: TGTGCCACCCGACTAGCGGCCACTCAAGAGACCCAGTACTTC.

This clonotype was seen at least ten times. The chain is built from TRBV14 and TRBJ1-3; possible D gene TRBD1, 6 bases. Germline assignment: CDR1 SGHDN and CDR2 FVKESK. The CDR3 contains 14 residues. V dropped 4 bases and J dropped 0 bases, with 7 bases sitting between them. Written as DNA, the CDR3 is TGTGCCAGCAGCCGACAGGCCTCTGGAAACACCATATATTTT. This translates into CASSRQASGNTIYF.

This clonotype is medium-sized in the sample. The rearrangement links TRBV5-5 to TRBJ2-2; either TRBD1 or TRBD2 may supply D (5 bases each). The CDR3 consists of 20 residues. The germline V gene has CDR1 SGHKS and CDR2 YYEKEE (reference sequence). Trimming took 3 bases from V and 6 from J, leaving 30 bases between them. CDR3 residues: CASSWPPDRLGRLVAGELFF. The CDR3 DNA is TGTGCCAGCAGCTGGCCCCCCGACAGACTGGGACGCCTCGTCGCCGGGGAGCTGTTTTTT.

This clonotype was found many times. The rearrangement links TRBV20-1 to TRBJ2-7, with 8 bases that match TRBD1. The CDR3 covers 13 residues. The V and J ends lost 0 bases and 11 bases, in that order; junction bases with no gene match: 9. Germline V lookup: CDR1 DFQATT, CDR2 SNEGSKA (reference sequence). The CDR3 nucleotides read TGCAGTGCTAGAGAAAACAGGGGGATTGGGGAGTACTTC. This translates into CSARENRGIGEYF.

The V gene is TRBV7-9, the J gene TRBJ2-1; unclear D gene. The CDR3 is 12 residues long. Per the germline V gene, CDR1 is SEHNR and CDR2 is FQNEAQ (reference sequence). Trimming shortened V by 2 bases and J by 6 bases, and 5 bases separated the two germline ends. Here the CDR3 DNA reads TGTGCCAGCAGCTTAATCAGCAATGAGCAGTTCTTC. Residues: CASSLISNEQFF.

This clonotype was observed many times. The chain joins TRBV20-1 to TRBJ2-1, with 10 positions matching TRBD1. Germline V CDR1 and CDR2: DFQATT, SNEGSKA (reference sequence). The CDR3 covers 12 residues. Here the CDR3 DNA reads TGCAGCCGACAGGGGGCAAGCAATGAGCAGTTCTTC. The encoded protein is CSRQGASNEQFF.

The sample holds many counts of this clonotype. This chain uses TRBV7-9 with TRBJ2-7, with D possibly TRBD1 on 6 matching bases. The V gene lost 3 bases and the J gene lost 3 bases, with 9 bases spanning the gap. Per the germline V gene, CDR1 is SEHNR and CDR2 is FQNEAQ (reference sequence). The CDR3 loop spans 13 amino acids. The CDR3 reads CASSLQQGYEQYF. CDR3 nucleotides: TGTGCCAGCAGCTTGCAACAGGGCTACGAGCAGTACTTC.

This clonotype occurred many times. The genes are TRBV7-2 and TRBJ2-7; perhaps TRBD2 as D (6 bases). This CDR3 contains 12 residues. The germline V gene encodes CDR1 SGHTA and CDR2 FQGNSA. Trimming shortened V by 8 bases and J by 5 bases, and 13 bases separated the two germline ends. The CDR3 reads CASGPRRDEQYF. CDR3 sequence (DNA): TGTGCCAGCGGCCCGCGGAGGGACGAGCAGTACTTC.

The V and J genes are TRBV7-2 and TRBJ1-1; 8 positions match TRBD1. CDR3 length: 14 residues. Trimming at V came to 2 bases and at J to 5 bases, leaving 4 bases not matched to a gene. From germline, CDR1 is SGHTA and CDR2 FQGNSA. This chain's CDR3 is CASSLQGARTEAFF. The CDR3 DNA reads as TGTGCCAGCAGCTTACAGGGGGCCAGGACTGAAGCTTTCTTT.

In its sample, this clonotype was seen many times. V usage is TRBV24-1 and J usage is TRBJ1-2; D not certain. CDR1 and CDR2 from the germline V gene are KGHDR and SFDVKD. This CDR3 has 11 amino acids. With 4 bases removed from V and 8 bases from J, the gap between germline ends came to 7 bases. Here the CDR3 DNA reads TGTGCCACCAGTGACAACCGAGGCTACACCTTC. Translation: CATSDNRGYTF.

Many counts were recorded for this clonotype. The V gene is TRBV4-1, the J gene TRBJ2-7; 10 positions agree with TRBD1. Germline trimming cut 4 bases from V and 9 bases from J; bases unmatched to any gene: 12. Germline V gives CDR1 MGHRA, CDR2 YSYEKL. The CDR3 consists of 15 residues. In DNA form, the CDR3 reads TGCGCCAGCAGCCGAACGACAGGGGGCGAATTACGGCAGTACTTC. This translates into CASSRTTGGELRQYF.

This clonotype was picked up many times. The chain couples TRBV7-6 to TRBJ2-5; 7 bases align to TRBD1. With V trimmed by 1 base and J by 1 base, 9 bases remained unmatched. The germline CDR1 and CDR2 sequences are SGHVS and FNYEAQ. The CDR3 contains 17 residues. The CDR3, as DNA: TGTGCCAGCAGCTTAGTTGCAGGGGACAGACCCCAAGAGACCCAGTACTTC. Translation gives CASSLVAGDRPQETQYF.

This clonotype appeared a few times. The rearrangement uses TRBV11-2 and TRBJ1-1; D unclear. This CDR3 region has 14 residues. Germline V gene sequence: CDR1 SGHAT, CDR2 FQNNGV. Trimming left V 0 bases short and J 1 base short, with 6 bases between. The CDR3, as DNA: TGTGCCAGCAGCTTAGAGTACAGGAACACTGAAGCTTTCTTT. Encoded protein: CASSLEYRNTEAFF.

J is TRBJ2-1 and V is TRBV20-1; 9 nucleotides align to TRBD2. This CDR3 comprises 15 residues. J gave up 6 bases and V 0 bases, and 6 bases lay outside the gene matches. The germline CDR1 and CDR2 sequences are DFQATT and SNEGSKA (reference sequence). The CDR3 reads CSAREVAGGFNEQFF. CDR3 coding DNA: TGCAGTGCTAGAGAAGTCGCGGGAGGGTTCAATGAGCAGTTCTTC.

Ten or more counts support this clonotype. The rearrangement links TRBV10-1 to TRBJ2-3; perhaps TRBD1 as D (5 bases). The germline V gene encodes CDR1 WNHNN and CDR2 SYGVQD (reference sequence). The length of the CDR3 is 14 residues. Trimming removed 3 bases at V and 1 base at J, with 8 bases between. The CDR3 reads CASSDRVRTDTQYF. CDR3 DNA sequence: TGCGCCAGCAGTGACAGGGTTCGCACAGATACGCAGTATTTT.

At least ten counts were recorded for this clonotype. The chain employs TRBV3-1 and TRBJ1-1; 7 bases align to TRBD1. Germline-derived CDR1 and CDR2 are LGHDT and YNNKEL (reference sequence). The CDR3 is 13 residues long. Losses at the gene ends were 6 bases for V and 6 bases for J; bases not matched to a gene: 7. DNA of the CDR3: TGTGCCAGCAGTCCCAACAGGGGCCCTGAAGCTTTCTTT. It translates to CASSPNRGPEAFF.

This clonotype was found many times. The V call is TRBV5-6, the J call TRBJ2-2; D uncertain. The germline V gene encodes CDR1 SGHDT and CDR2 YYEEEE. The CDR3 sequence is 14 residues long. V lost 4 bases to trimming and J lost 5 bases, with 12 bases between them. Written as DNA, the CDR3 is TGTGCCAGCAGCCCGCCAGTGGGAACCGGGGAGCTGTTTTTT. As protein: CASSPPVGTGELFF.

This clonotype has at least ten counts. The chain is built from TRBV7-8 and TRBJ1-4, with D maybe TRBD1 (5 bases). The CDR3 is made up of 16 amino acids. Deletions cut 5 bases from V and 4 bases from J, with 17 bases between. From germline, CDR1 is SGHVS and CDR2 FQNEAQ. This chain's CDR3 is CASSQGRRLLNEKLFF. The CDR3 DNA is TGTGCCAGCAGCCAGGGACGGAGGCTCCTTAATGAAAAACTGTTTTTT.

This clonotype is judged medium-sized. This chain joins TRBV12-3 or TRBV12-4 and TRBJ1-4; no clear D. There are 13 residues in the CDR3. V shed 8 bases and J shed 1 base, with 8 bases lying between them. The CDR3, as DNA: TGTGCCAGCCGCGGGTTAACTAATGAAAAACTGTTTTTT. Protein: CASRGLTNEKLFF.

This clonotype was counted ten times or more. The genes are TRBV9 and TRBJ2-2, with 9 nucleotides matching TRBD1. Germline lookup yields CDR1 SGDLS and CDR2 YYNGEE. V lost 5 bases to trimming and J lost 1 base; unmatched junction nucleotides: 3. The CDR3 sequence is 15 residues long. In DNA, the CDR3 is TGTGCCAGCAGGGGGACAGGGATGAACACCGGGGAGCTGTTTTTT. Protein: CASRGTGMNTGELFF.

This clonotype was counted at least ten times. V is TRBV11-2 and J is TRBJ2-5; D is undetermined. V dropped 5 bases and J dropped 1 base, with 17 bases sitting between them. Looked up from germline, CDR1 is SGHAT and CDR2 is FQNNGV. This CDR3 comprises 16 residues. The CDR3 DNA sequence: TGTGCCAGCAGCAACTGGGTTAAGGGTCCCCAAGAGACCCAGTACTTC. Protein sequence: CASSNWVKGPQETQYF.

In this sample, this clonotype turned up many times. CDR3 region: CASSRFTDTQYF. The CDR3 DNA sequence: TGTGCCAGCAGCCGTTTCACAGATACGCAGTATTTT. V is TRBV7-9 and J is TRBJ2-3, with no clear D. CDR3 size: 12 residues. The germline V gene has CDR1 SEHNR and CDR2 FQNEAQ (reference sequence). V shed 5 bases and J shed 2 bases, with 5 bases lying between them.

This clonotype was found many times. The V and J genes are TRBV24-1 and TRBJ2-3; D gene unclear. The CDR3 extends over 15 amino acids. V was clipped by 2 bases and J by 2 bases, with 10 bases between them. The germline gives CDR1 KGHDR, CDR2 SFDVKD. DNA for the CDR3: TGTGCCACCAGTGATTGGGCAGGAAACACAGATACGCAGTATTTT. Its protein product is CATSDWAGNTDTQYF.